A selection of T cell receptor beta chains follows, all from one sample in a study of blood T cells in healthy people across ages. TCRdb reprocessed the 5' RACE reads via MiXCR and lists one record per CDR3 protein. The table records 800,000 to 950,000 distinct CDR3 sequences, around 36% of them present only once. Sequenced input: blood. These receptors all stem from a man aged 18-30 years in good health. Both conserved end residues are part of each CDR3. Each record gives: clone size, D gene, J gene, V gene, CDR3 DNA, CDR3 protein. D genes are given only for firm matches. Part of the rows lack a size; the others show once, few, many or a class for expanded clones.

many	-	TRBJ1-2	TRBV25-1	TGTGCCAGCAGTGGCCGAGACAGATTCTATGGCTACACCTTC	CASSGRDRFYGYTF
-	-	TRBJ1-6	TRBV7-2	TGTGCCAGCAGCTTAGCTGGGTCGATAACACCCCCCCACTTT	CASSLAGSITPPHF
-	-	TRBJ2-5	TRBV28	TGTACCAGCAGTTTTAACCTAGAGGAGACCCAGTACTTC	CTSSFNLEETQYF
few	-	TRBJ2-3	TRBV4-1	TGCGCCAGCAGCCAAGATACGGGGGGCCCCACAGATACGCAGTATTTT	CASSQDTGGPTDTQYF
-	-	TRBJ2-1	TRBV28	TGTGCCTCCAGGGGGGGGTATGAGCAGTTCTTC	CASRGGYEQFF
few	-	TRBJ2-3	TRBV3-1	TGTGCCAGCAGCCAAGACCGGGAGATAACAAATACGCAGTATTTT	CASSQDREITNTQYF
-	-	TRBJ2-5	TRBV7-2	TGTGCCAGCAGCTTAAGGGGAGGGGGGTCCTCCTACGAGAAGTACTTC	CASSLRGGGSSYEKYF
-	-	TRBJ2-7	TRBV12-3/TRBV12-4	TGTGCCAGCAGTTCTAGCGCCAGTCCCTACAATGAGCAGTACTTC	CASSSSASPYNEQYF
-	TRBD1	TRBJ2-5	TRBV28	TGTGCCAGCACCTACCCGGGACAGGGTACCCCCTTGGTGTACTTC	CASTYPGQGTPLVYF
few	-	TRBJ2-3	TRBV7-2	TGTGCCTGTGCACCTCGACACTTAAGCACAGATACGCAGTATTTT	CACAPRHLSTDTQYF
-	-	TRBJ2-7	TRBV12-3/TRBV12-4	TGTGCCAGCAGTTTAGCGGGACCCTCCCACAATGAGCAGTACTTC	CASSLAGPSHNEQYF
few	-	TRBJ2-3	TRBV18	TGTGCCAGCTCACCGGGGCAGGGGCGCACAGATACGCAGTATTTT	CASSPGQGRTDTQYF
-	-	TRBJ2-3	TRBV9	TGTGCCAGCAGTCGGGGCTCGGGCACAGATACGCAGTATTTT	CASSRGSGTDTQYF
many	-	TRBJ2-1	TRBV20-1	TGCAGTGCTTGGGACAAGAGCTCCTACAATGAGCAGTTCTTC	CSAWDKSSYNEQFF
few	-	TRBJ2-5	TRBV6-1	TGTGCCAGCGATCCGGCGGTGAACCAAGAGACCCAGTACTTC	CASDPAVNQETQYF
-	TRBD1	TRBJ2-3	TRBV12-5	TGTGCTAGTGGCCCCGGGACAGGGGATGCAGATACGCAGTATTTT	CASGPGTGDADTQYF
-	-	TRBJ1-2	TRBV12-3/TRBV12-4	TGTGCCAGCAGTTTCAAGGTGGCCTATGGCTACACCTTC	CASSFKVAYGYTF
few	-	TRBJ2-5	TRBV5-1	TGCGCCAGCCGCAGGGTAGAGACCCAGTACTTC	CASRRVETQYF
-	-	TRBJ2-3	TRBV20-1	TGCAGTGCTAGAGCCCCAGAAGTCGCAGATACGCAGTATTTT	CSARAPEVADTQYF
-	TRBD2	TRBJ2-1	TRBV20-1	TGCAGTGCTAGAGATGTGACTAGCGGATCCACCTACAATGAGCAGTTCTTC	CSARDVTSGSTYNEQFF
few	-	TRBJ2-5	TRBV5-1	TGCGCCAGCAGCTGGGGAGCTGGGGAGCAGTACTTC	CASSWGAGEQYF
few	-	TRBJ1-1	TRBV12-3/TRBV12-4	TGTGCCAGCACTCCCGGGTCGGGGTCCACTGAAGCTTTCTTT	CASTPGSGSTEAFF
-	-	TRBJ1-6	TRBV7-2	TGTGCCAGCAGCTTAGAACGGGGCGCAGCCTCACCCCTCCACTTT	CASSLERGAASPLHF
-	-	TRBJ1-1	TRBV20-1	TGCAGTGCCACTCGGCGCAGCACTGAAGCTTTCTTT	CSATRRSTEAFF
-	TRBD1	TRBJ1-2	TRBV7-9	TGTGCCAGCGGGGACAGGGCCAGTCGCTATGGCTACACCTTC	CASGDRASRYGYTF
-	-	TRBJ2-5	TRBV18	TGTGCCAGCTCGCCTAGTTCGACCCAAGAGACCCAGTACTTC	CASSPSSTQETQYF
few	-	TRBJ2-1	TRBV6-5	TGTGCCAGCAGCCAAGGTTGCCAGCAGTTCTTC	CASSQGCQQFF
-	-	TRBJ2-5	TRBV20-1	TGCAGTGCTAGGGGTCGAGACCCTCAAGAGACCCAGTACTTC	CSARGRDPQETQYF
few	-	TRBJ2-4	TRBV7-9	TGTGCCAGCAGCTTAGGATCGGCCAAAAACATTCAGTACTTC	CASSLGSAKNIQYF
many	TRBD1	TRBJ1-2	TRBV2	TGTGCCAGCAGTGCCGGGACAGCATATGGCTACACCTTC	CASSAGTAYGYTF
-	TRBD2	TRBJ2-3	TRBV6-1	TGTGCCTGCAGTCCAATCGGACTAGCGGGAGCTTCATCTAGCACAGATACGCAGTATTTT	CACSPIGLAGASSSTDTQYF
few	TRBD1	TRBJ2-3	TRBV20-1	TGCAGTGCCGGGGACAGGGTGGCAGATACGCAGTATTTT	CSAGDRVADTQYF
-	TRBD1	TRBJ2-6	TRBV3-1	TGTGCCAGCAGCGCAGGGGGCTCAGCTGGGGCCAACGTCCTGACTTTC	CASSAGGSAGANVLTF
-	-	TRBJ1-2	TRBV28	TGTGCCAGCAGTCCCCAGGACTATGGCTACACCTTC	CASSPQDYGYTF
many	-	TRBJ2-7	TRBV6-6	TGTGCCAGCAGTACGCAGGGGGCGACTAGCGCCTACGAGCAGTACTTC	CASSTQGATSAYEQYF
-	TRBD2	TRBJ2-3	TRBV20-1	TGCAGTGCTCCCAAGCGGGGCCTCCCGGCCGATACGCAGTATTTT	CSAPKRGLPADTQYF
-	-	TRBJ2-2	TRBV12-3/TRBV12-4	TGTGCCAGCAGTCAGAGGGTTTTCGCCGGGGAGCTGTTTTTT	CASSQRVFAGELFF
-	TRBD1	TRBJ1-1	TRBV7-2	TGTGCCAGCAGCTCTGGACAGGGGTCGGGCACTGAAGCTTTCTTT	CASSSGQGSGTEAFF
-	-	TRBJ1-1	TRBV20-1	TGCAGTGCTAGAGTTGAGGGGCAACCTGGGGCTTTCTTT	CSARVEGQPGAFF
-	-	TRBJ2-4	TRBV27	TGTGCCAGCAGTTTGTCGGAGATGCAAAACATTCAGTACTTC	CASSLSEMQNIQYF
-	TRBD2	TRBJ2-7	TRBV20-1	TGCAGTGCTAGAGTCTCTAGCGGGGGGCACTACAATGAGCAGTACTTC	CSARVSSGGHYNEQYF
few	TRBD2	TRBJ2-1	TRBV14	TGTGCCAGCAGCCAAATAGCGGGGGGATTCTACAATGAGCAGTTCTTC	CASSQIAGGFYNEQFF
many	TRBD1	TRBJ2-5	TRBV7-2	TGTGCCAGCAGCTTTAACAGGGGCAGACTACAAGAGACCCAGTACTTC	CASSFNRGRLQETQYF
few	TRBD1	TRBJ2-1	TRBV4-3	TGCGCCAGCAGCCCAAATTTCCCGGGACAGGGCTACAATGAGCAGTTCTTC	CASSPNFPGQGYNEQFF
once	-	TRBJ2-3	TRBV19	TGTGCCAGTTCTGCCGAGCGGACTCGCACAGATACGCAGTATTTT	CASSAERTRTDTQYF
-	-	TRBJ2-7	TRBV7-2	TGTGCCAGCAGCCGGGAGGGCAGGGGGTCCTACGAGCAGTACTTC	CASSREGRGSYEQYF
-	TRBD1	TRBJ2-5	TRBV20-1	TGCAGTGCCCCCGACAGGGGGATGTACCAAGAGACCCAGTACTTC	CSAPDRGMYQETQYF
-	-	TRBJ2-1	TRBV4-1	TGCGCCAGCAGCCAAGAAAGGGCAGTTCCCCGCGATGAGCAGTTCTTC	CASSQERAVPRDEQFF
few	TRBD1	TRBJ1-4	TRBV4-3	TGCGCCAGCAGCCAAGATTGGGACAGTTCTATGGGGGAAAAACTGTTTTTT	CASSQDWDSSMGEKLFF
many	TRBD2	TRBJ2-1	TRBV12-3/TRBV12-4	TGTGCCAGCAGTTTGGCTAGCGGAGTTAACAATGAGCAGTTCTTC	CASSLASGVNNEQFF
once	-	TRBJ1-5	TRBV7-9	TGTGCCAGCAGCCCTAGGTATGATCAGCCCCAGCATTTT	CASSPRYDQPQHF
-	TRBD2	TRBJ2-7	TRBV7-2	TGTGCCAGCAGCCCACCTAGCGGGGGAACTCAATACAATGAGCAGTACTTC	CASSPPSGGTQYNEQYF
-	TRBD2	TRBJ2-1	TRBV6-5	TGTGCCAGCAGTCAGCCGACTAGCGGGGGTGATGAGCAGTTCTTC	CASSQPTSGGDEQFF
few	-	TRBJ1-6	TRBV9	TGTGCCAGCTCAGACGGGAAGAGCTATAATTCACCCCTCCACTTT	CASSDGKSYNSPLHF
few	-	TRBJ1-1	TRBV3-1	TGTGCCAGCAGCCAAGAGCAGGTCCTGGGCACTGAAGCTTTCTTT	CASSQEQVLGTEAFF
-	TRBD1	TRBJ2-6	TRBV4-2	TGTGCCACCGGGACAGGGTACGCTGGGGCCAACGTCCTGACTTTC	CATGTGYAGANVLTF
-	-	TRBJ1-6	TRBV5-6	TGTGCCAGCAGCCCTACCGGACCTACGAATGGGGCAAGCTCCTATAATTCACCCCTCCACTTT	CASSPTGPTNGASSYNSPLHF
-	TRBD2	TRBJ2-1	TRBV6-2/TRBV6-3	TGTGCCAGCAGTCTGCTAGCGGGGGACCTCCTAACCCACAATGAGCAGTTCTTC	CASSLLAGDLLTHNEQFF
few	TRBD1	TRBJ2-5	TRBV4-3	TGCGCCAGCAGCCAGGAACCGGGACAGGGGTACAATGAGCAGTACTTC	CASSQEPGQGYNEQYF
few	-	TRBJ1-1	TRBV5-1	TGCGCCAGCAGCTTGGGGTCTGGGAAGAGTGAAGCTTTCTTT	CASSLGSGKSEAFF